The clone carrying this T cell receptor beta chain was seen only a few times. This record comes from a study of CD8+ T cells in alopecia areata. Extraction and reverse transcription of RNA yielded cDNA as the sequencing template. Profiling relied on immunoSEQ multiplex PCR, and the TCRdb table lists in-frame clones only, not all of them. The table lists about 180,000 clones, around 51% of them singletons, with over 9.5% in the top ten. Treatment specified: oral pan-JAK inhibitor, 5-10 mg twice daily. CDR3 size: 13 residues. Germline V lookup: CDR1 GTSNPN, CDR2 SVGIG (reference sequence). Trimming removed 0 bases from V and 5 bases from J, with 9 bases in between.

This specimen was CD8+ T cells sorted from blood, taken between weeks 51 and 52, from a patient treated with tofacitinib. V and J are TRBV30 and TRBJ2-3, with D tentatively TRBD1 (5 bases). The clonotype was recovered from a human donor with alopecia areata. In nucleotides, the CDR3 is TGTGCCTGGAGTGTGTGGGGCCGAGATACGCAGTATTTT. Translating it yields CAWSVWGRDTQYF. The full variable domain, with the rest looked up from reference TRBV30 and TRBJ2-3, is SQTIHQWPATLVQPVGSPLSLECTVEGTSNPNLYWYRQAAGRGLQLLFYSVGIGQISSEVPQNLSASRPQDRQFILSSKKLLLSDSGFYLCAWSVWGRDTQYFGPGTRLTVL.